The clone carrying this TCR beta chain was seen repeatedly, ten times or more. Its antigen is not known. Template-switching 5'RACE yielded the TCR cDNA; a universal primer site and UMIs were added in the process. TCRdb re-derived calls from the 5' RACE reads in MiXCR, one entry per CDR3 protein. The table has about 210,000 distinct CDR3 sequences, approximately 6.8% seen once; the top ten hold 0.85% to 1.2%. These data belong to a study of T cells after yellow fever vaccination. The V gene lost 0 bases and the J gene lost 2 bases, with 17 bases spanning the gap. This CDR3 region has 17 residues. The germline V gene has CDR1 SGHAT and CDR2 FQNNGV. General study results and limits: Only a small proportion of the clonotypes turned up in both the CD4 and the CD8 compartments, likely arising from convergent recombination. Clones from primary vaccination mostly reappeared after the booster (around 96% CD4, over 85% CD8).

The TCR originated in a man aged 30 to 45 who received the YFV17D yellow fever vaccine. The source was CD4+ T cells sorted from PBMCs, collected on the day of the yellow fever booster vaccination. The chain has TRBV11-2 and TRBJ2-7; TRBD2 is a possible D gene (6 bases). The CDR3 here is CASSLEGWGESTYEQYF. For the CDR3, the DNA is TGTGCCAGCAGCTTAGAAGGTTGGGGGGAGAGCACCTACGAGCAGTACTTC. Filled out from reference TRBV11-2 and TRBJ2-7, the complete variable domain reads EAGVAQSPRYKIIEKRQSVAFWCNPISGHATLYWYQQILGQGPKLLIQFQNNGVVDDSQLPKDRFSAERLKGVDSTLKIQPAKLEDSAVYLCASSLEGWGESTYEQYFGPGTRLTVT.